The rows below give T cell receptor beta chains drawn from one sample of a study of T cell repertoires in cytomegalovirus infection. Antigen specificity for these receptors is unknown. TCRdb fed the reads into MiXCR, producing one record per CDR3 protein. The sample lists 900,000 to 950,000 distinct CDR3 sequences, roughly 31% occurring once. The specimen was cultured CD8+ T cells from PBMCs, collected from culture after CMV antigen stimulation. These receptors all come from a human donor in good health (CMV status not recorded). Some clones in this sample may be carry-over from other donors' samples. Both conserved end residues are part of each CDR3. A D gene is named only where the DNA matches it firmly. Clone sizes are given selectively: once, few, many, or a class where the clone is expanded.

V	D	size	J	CDR3	DNA
TRBV29-1	-	-	TRBJ2-7	CSVANRVAYEQYF	TGCAGCGTTGCAAACAGGGTCGCCTACGAGCAGTACTTC
TRBV7-9	TRBD1	-	TRBJ2-3	CASTNSDRDTDTQYF	TGTGCCAGCACCAACTCAGACAGGGATACAGATACGCAGTATTTT
TRBV6-1	TRBD1	few	TRBJ2-2	CATGTGLTGELFF	TGTGCCACCGGGACAGGGCTAACCGGGGAGCTGTTTTTT
TRBV6-5	-	-	TRBJ2-5	CASSYYQWSGAHQSVKETQYF	TGTGCCAGCAGTTACTACCAATGGTCGGGGGCCCACCAGTCCGTCAAAGAGACCCAGTACTTC
TRBV7-6	-	-	TRBJ2-2	CASCPAGTGELFF	TGTGCCAGCTGCCCCGCAGGGACCGGGGAGCTGTTTTTT
TRBV27	TRBD2	few	TRBJ2-1	CASSRLAVDEQFF	TGTGCCAGCAGTCGACTAGCGGTGGATGAGCAGTTCTTC
TRBV15	-	-	TRBJ2-2	CATSETGTNTGELFF	TGTGCCACCTCCGAAACGGGGACGAACACCGGGGAGCTGTTTTTT
TRBV5-4	TRBD2	-	TRBJ2-1	CASSPRPAGGSYNEQFF	TGTGCCAGCAGCCCTCGCCCGGCGGGGGGGAGCTACAATGAGCAGTTCTTC
TRBV9	TRBD2	-	TRBJ2-3	CASSAPSGGRDTQYF	TGTGCCAGCAGCGCCCCGAGCGGGGGCCGCGATACGCAGTATTTT
TRBV7-4	TRBD1	few	TRBJ2-6	CASRAPGQPSGANVLTF	TGTGCCAGCAGGGCACCGGGACAGCCTTCTGGGGCCAACGTCCTGACTTTC
TRBV7-8	TRBD1	few	TRBJ2-3	CASSLIGQGGTDTQYF	TGTGCCAGCAGCTTAATCGGACAGGGGGGCACAGATACGCAGTATTTT
TRBV19	-	-	TRBJ1-6	CASRDRGRDYSPLHF	TGTGCCAGTAGAGATAGAGGCAGGGATTATTCACCCCTCCACTTT
TRBV20-1	-	few	TRBJ1-1	CSASLQSNTEAFF	TGCAGTGCTAGTTTACAGAGTAACACTGAAGCTTTCTTT
TRBV7-6	-	-	TRBJ2-3	CASSLSALLASDTQYF	TGTGCCAGCAGCTTATCTGCCCTCCTAGCATCAGATACGCAGTATTTT
TRBV7-9	TRBD2	few	TRBJ2-5	CASSWRSSGAQETQYF	TGTGCCAGCAGCTGGAGGTCTAGCGGGGCTCAAGAGACCCAGTACTTC
TRBV7-9	TRBD2	many	TRBJ2-3	CASSWTSGERADTQYF	TGTGCCAGCAGCTGGACTAGCGGGGAGAGGGCAGATACGCAGTATTTT
TRBV12-3/TRBV12-4	-	-	TRBJ2-4	CASSPGPGAQYF	TGTGCCAGCTCCCCGGGGCCCGGGGCTCAGTACTTC
TRBV6-2/TRBV6-3	-	few	TRBJ2-2	CASSFRGALVGELFF	TGTGCCAGCAGTTTCCGAGGGGCTTTAGTCGGGGAGCTGTTTTTT
TRBV6-1	-	-	TRBJ1-3	CASSEMTGSGTTIYF	TGTGCCAGCAGTGAAATGACAGGTTCTGGCACCACCATATATTTT
TRBV7-2	-	many	TRBJ1-5	CASIPRRRLASNQPQHF	TGTGCCAGCATACCCCGCCGGAGGCTAGCGAGCAATCAGCCCCAGCATTTT
TRBV2	TRBD2	many	TRBJ2-3	CASSQTSGGYTDTQYF	TGTGCCAGCAGTCAAACTAGCGGGGGGTACACAGATACGCAGTATTTT
TRBV5-1	TRBD1	-	TRBJ2-1	CASSPFTGAYYNEQFF	TGCGCCAGCAGCCCTTTTACAGGGGCGTACTACAATGAGCAGTTCTTC
TRBV20-1	TRBD1	-	TRBJ2-2	CSARDDREYTGELFF	TGCAGTGCTAGAGACGACAGGGAGTACACCGGGGAGCTGTTTTTT